This T cell receptor beta chain stems from a study of cytotoxic CD8 clonotypes in ibrutinib-treated CLL. Deletions cut 5 bases from V and 4 bases from J, with 24 bases between. Germline V gene sequence: CDR1 SQVTM, CDR2 ANQGSEA. CDR3 length equals 16 residues. Produced via immunoSEQ multiplex PCR; TCRdb's table is partial and in-frame only. The top ten clones hold about 3% of a sample with approximately 150,000 clones, 70% to 90% of them seen once. Sequencing used PBMCs, obtained at disease progression, from a patient treated with ibrutinib. This sequence joins TRBV29-1 and TRBJ2-7; D not resolved. This receptor was obtained from a human donor with chronic lymphocytic leukemia. The CDR3 is CSVRTDRHGNIYEQYF. CDR3 coding DNA: TGCAGCGTTCGAACCGACCGACACGGAAACATTTACGAGCAGTACTTC.